This passage covers 25 T cell receptor beta chains from one sample sequenced in a study of cytomegalovirus exposure and HLA in healthy donors listed by TCRdb under 2017. To prepare the library, the immunoSEQ multiplex PCR assay was applied. For the multiplex PCR, a mixture combining 60 forward primers for TCR Vbeta segments and 13 reverse primers for TCR Jbeta segments was used. TCRdb mirrors the immuneACCESS table, restricted to in-frame sequences. Some clones are absent from its copies; in checked studies, under half trace to an unresolved V gene, and the reason for the others is unknown. The sample data list about 170,000 clones, and roughly 80% of these were observed just once. The ten biggest clones cover 0.95% to 1% of the sample. The sample was PBMCs. The receptors stem from a girl aged 2-10 years in good health and CMV-seropositive.

This clone has only one observation. The chain carries TRBV4-1 and TRBJ2-5; 10 bases line up with TRBD1. V lost 1 base and J lost 4; bases outside the gene matches: 0. Germline CDR1 MGHRA, CDR2 YSYEKL. The CDR3 length is 14 residues. CDR3 sequence: CASSQGDRGETQYF. The CDR3 DNA reads as TGCGCCAGCAGCCAAGGGGACAGGGGAGAGACCCAGTACTTC.

The V and J genes are TRBV19 and TRBJ1-4; 9 positions agree with TRBD1. Trimming at V came to 5 bases and at J to 7 bases, leaving 5 bases not matched to a gene. The CDR3 covers 14 residues. Germline V gene lookup returns CDR1 LNHDA and CDR2 SQIVND (reference sequence). The CDR3 DNA follows: TGTGCCAGTAGTCCTTCGGGACAGGGTGAAAAACTGTTTTTT. Amino acid sequence: CASSPSGQGEKLFF. Supplemented by reference TRBV19 and TRBJ1-4, the full variable domain reads DGGITQSPKYLFRKEGQNVTLSCEQNLNHDAMYWYRQDPGQGLRLIYYSQIVNDFQKGDIAEGYSVSREKKESFPLTVTSAQKNPTAFYLCASSPSGQGEKLFFGSGTQLSVL.

CDR3 in amino acids: CASSLGLAGLDEQFF. The DNA for the CDR3 is TGCGCCAGCAGCCTTGGACTAGCGGGGTTAGATGAGCAGTTCTTC. The rearrangement joins TRBV4-1 to TRBJ2-1, with 12 bases matching TRBD2. The CDR3 runs to 15 residues. Germline V CDR1 and CDR2: MGHRA, YSYEKL. The V gene end was trimmed by 4 bases and the J gene end by 8 bases; junction bases not matched to a gene: 6.

The chain is built from TRBV10-3 and TRBJ1-5; D ambiguous. Per germline, CDR1 ENHRY and CDR2 SYGVKD. This CDR3 contains 13 residues. V was trimmed by 9 bases and J by 2 bases, leaving 11 bases between them. CDR3 DNA sequence: TGTGCCATAAGACGGGTAGGCAATCAGCCCCAGCATTTT. Protein sequence: CAIRRVGNQPQHF.

This chain uses TRBV7-9 with TRBJ2-7, with 8 bases that match TRBD1. The V gene end was trimmed by 6 bases and the J gene end by 6 bases; junction bases not matched to a gene: 10. CDR3 size: 14 residues. From germline, CDR1 is SEHNR and CDR2 FQNEAQ (reference sequence). CDR3 sequence: CASSPDRVALEQYF. The CDR3 DNA sequence: TGTGCCAGCAGTCCGGACAGGGTGGCCCTCGAGCAGTACTTC.

This rearrangement joins TRBV30 to TRBJ1-6; D uncertain. V was shortened by 5 bases and J by 5 bases, with 4 bases between the two germline ends. This CDR3 spans 11 amino acids. CDR1 and CDR2 from the germline V gene are GTSNPN and SVGIG (reference sequence). Here the CDR3 reads CAWDNNSPLHF. The CDR3 DNA reads as TGTGCCTGGGACAATAATTCACCCCTCCACTTT. Full variable domain (outside the CDR3, taken from reference TRBV30 and TRBJ1-6): SQTIHQWPATLVQPVGSPLSLECTVEGTSNPNLYWYRQAAGRGLQLLFYSVGIGQISSEVPQNLSASRPQDRQFILSSKKLLLSDSGFYLCAWDNNSPLHFGNGTRLTVT.

The chain carries TRBV28 and TRBJ1-5, with a tentative D call TRBD1 (6 bases). The V end was cut by 3 bases, the J end by 12 bases, with 12 bases between. The germline V gene encodes CDR1 MDHEN and CDR2 SYDVKM. The CDR3 length is 12 residues. CDR3: CASSFYGQFQHF. DNA of the CDR3: TGTGCCAGCAGTTTCTACGGACAGTTCCAGCATTTT.

In the case of this clone: Other DNA sequences in the same sample also yield this CDR3. The gene calls are TRBV27 and TRBJ2-7; TRBD1 agrees at 7 bases. The CDR3 sequence is 13 residues long. With V trimmed by 2 bases and J by 3 bases, 1 base remained unmatched. Germline V gene lookup returns CDR1 MNHEY and CDR2 SMNVEV (reference sequence). This chain's CDR3 is CASSLRDSYEQYF. CDR3 bases: TGTGCCAGCAGTTTACGGGACAGCTACGAGCAGTACTTC.

On this clone itself: This same CDR3 is encoded by further DNA sequences in the sample. This chain uses TRBV30 with TRBJ2-1, with 12 bases that match TRBD2. The CDR3 has 15 residues. Per germline, CDR1 GTSNPN and CDR2 SVGIG (reference sequence). With V trimmed by 0 bases and J by 7 bases, 4 bases remained unmatched. The CDR3 DNA reads TGTGCCTGGAGTGTACGGCTAGCGGGAGGGAATGAGCAGTTCTTC. This encodes CAWSVRLAGGNEQFF.

Concerning this clone itself: A read error may produce the germline difference seen at one junction end. This chain connects TRBV5-6 to TRBJ2-1; the D gene is possibly TRBD2 (5 bases). The V gene's germline CDR1 is SGHDT and CDR2 YYEEEE. CDR3 length equals 14 residues. This CDR3 reads CASIASGDYNERFF. The CDR3 nucleotides are TGTGCCAGCATTGCGAGCGGAGACTACAATGAGCGGTTCTTC.

The chain recombines TRBV29-1 with TRBJ1-1, with unresolved D. Germline CDR1 and CDR2: SQVTM and ANQGSEA. CDR3 length: 12 residues. V was pared by 8 bases and J by 3 bases, with 13 bases between. The CDR3 is CSRREEDTEAFF. DNA of the CDR3: TGCAGCCGCCGGGAAGAAGACACTGAAGCTTTCTTT.

This chain joins TRBV28 and TRBJ2-7; D uncertain. With 1 base removed from V and 2 bases from J, the gap between germline ends came to 3 bases. Germline lookup yields CDR1 MDHEN and CDR2 SYDVKM. The CDR3 has 12 amino acids. CDR3 bases: TGTGCCAGCAGTTTATCTGCCTACGAGCAGTACTTC. This codes for CASSLSAYEQYF.

This clone was seen only a few times. V usage is TRBV2 and J usage is TRBJ1-2; 8 nucleotides align to TRBD1. Trimming cost V 5 bases and J 4 bases; bases outside gene matches: 6. Germline lookup yields CDR1 SNHLY and CDR2 FYNNEI. The CDR3 consists of 14 residues. The CDR3 loop reads CASSLTGGSYGYTF. The CDR3 bases are TGTGCCAGCAGTCTAACAGGGGGTTCCTATGGCTACACCTTC.

The genes are TRBV19 and TRBJ1-5; weak D call: TRBD1 (5 bases). The germline V gene has CDR1 LNHDA and CDR2 SQIVND (reference sequence). The CDR3 is made up of 15 amino acids. Trimming removed 3 bases from V and 4 bases from J, with 13 bases in between. The CDR3 bases are TGTGCCAGTAGTATTGCCTTCCGGGGGAATCAGCCCCAGCATTTT. Its protein is CASSIAFRGNQPQHF.

Here the CDR3 DNA reads TGTGCCAGCAGCTTCGGACAGGGGAGAGGGGAAGCTTTCTTT. Translating it yields CASSFGQGRGEAFF. The chain couples TRBV7-3 to TRBJ1-1; 9 nucleotides align to TRBD1. Trimming took 3 bases from V and 8 from J; bases not matched to a gene: 7. The CDR3 runs to 14 residues. Germline loops: CDR1 SGHTA, CDR2 FQGTGA.

This chain links TRBV30 with TRBJ1-2; D uncertain. CDR3 size: 12 residues. The germline CDR1 and CDR2 sequences are GTSNPN and SVGIG (reference sequence). V shed 1 base and J shed 4 bases, with 7 bases lying between them. The CDR3 coding sequence is TGTGCCTGGAGTGACCTAGGCTATGGCTACACCTTC. Protein: CAWSDLGYGYTF.

This chain uses TRBV28 with TRBJ1-2; 9 bases line up with TRBD1. Per germline, CDR1 MDHEN and CDR2 SYDVKM. J lost 7 bases, V lost 5 bases, and 14 bases had no gene match. The CDR3 sequence is 16 residues long. This chain's CDR3 is CASSVVVGDRVGGYTF. The CDR3 DNA is TGTGCCAGCAGTGTGGTGGTTGGGGACAGGGTTGGTGGCTACACCTTC.

This rearrangement joins TRBV28 to TRBJ2-3; 8 positions agree with TRBD2. The CDR3 is 15 amino acids. V shed 2 bases, J shed 4 bases, and the junction held 5 bases outside the gene matches. Germline CDR1 and CDR2: MDHEN and SYDVKM. The CDR3 DNA reads TGTGCCAGCAGTTTACCGACTAGCGCCCCAGATACGCAGTATTTT. It is translated as CASSLPTSAPDTQYF. Complete variable domain (other parts from reference TRBV28 and TRBJ2-3): DVKVTQSSRYLVKRTGEKVFLECVQDMDHENMFWYRQDPGLGLRLIYFSYDVKMKEKGDIPEGYSVSREKKERFSLILESASTNQTSMYLCASSLPTSAPDTQYFGPGTRLTVL.

This clone showed up just a few times. The V and J genes are TRBV5-1 and TRBJ1-1; D gene uncertain. Germline V CDR1 and CDR2: SGHRS, YFSETQ. The CDR3 consists of 12 residues. V was pared by 2 bases and J by 8 bases, with 10 bases between. CDR3 loop: CASSLSASEAFF. CDR3 DNA sequence: TGCGCCAGCAGCTTATCCGCAAGCGAAGCTTTCTTT.

This clone appeared once. A junction end diverges from the germline sequence, so it may reflect a read error. The CDR3 reads CASSEEGGVTEAFF. As DNA, the CDR3 is TGTGCCAGTAGTGAGGAGGGGGGGGTGACTGAAGCTTTCTTT. The chain recombines TRBV2 with TRBJ1-1, with a possible D match to TRBD1 (6 bases). This CDR3 is built from 14 residues. In germline, CDR1 is SNHLY, CDR2 FYNNEI.

This clone appeared a few times. The J gene is TRBJ2-7, the V gene TRBV30, with 9 nucleotides matching TRBD1. V gave up 1 base and J gave up 5 bases; unmatched junction bases: 6. The CDR3 is made up of 14 amino acids. Germline CDR1 is GTSNPN and CDR2 is SVGIG (reference sequence). CDR3 sequence reads: CAWSAGQGFHEQYF. The DNA of the CDR3 is TGTGCCTGGAGTGCCGGACAGGGGTTCCACGAGCAGTACTTC.

The chain joins TRBV10-2 to TRBJ2-5; D may be TRBD1 (7 bases). Trimming took 2 bases from V and 4 from J, leaving 20 bases between them. Germline CDR1 reads WSHSY; CDR2 reads SAAADI. This CDR3 comprises 17 residues. The DNA of the CDR3 is TGCGCCAGCAGTGAGGGGGTTAGCGGTCAGGGGGTAGAGACCCAGTACTTC. This encodes CASSEGVSGQGVETQYF.

The chain is built from TRBV29-1 and TRBJ2-5; D is perhaps TRBD2 (5 bases). Deletions cut 1 base from V and 3 bases from J, with 9 bases between. The CDR3 has 13 residues. Germline loops: CDR1 SQVTM, CDR2 ANQGSEA. The CDR3 sequence: CSVEVALEETQYF. The CDR3 nucleotides are TGCAGCGTTGAAGTAGCGTTAGAAGAGACCCAGTACTTC.

Concerning this clone: This specimen includes other DNA sequences encoding the same CDR3. The chain combines TRBV5-1 with TRBJ2-6; TRBD1 matches 7 bases. The V and J ends lost 3 bases and 3 bases, in that order; junction bases with no gene match: 0. The CDR3 loop spans 14 amino acids. Germline values: CDR1 SGHRS, CDR2 YFSETQ. CDR3 residues: CASSSGGGANVLTF. CDR3 in DNA: TGCGCCAGCAGCTCAGGGGGTGGGGCCAACGTCCTGACTTTC.

The chain employs TRBV30 and TRBJ1-2; 10 bases are a match to TRBD1. The CDR3 extends over 17 amino acids. Germline values: CDR1 GTSNPN, CDR2 SVGIG (reference sequence). V lost 2 bases to trimming and J lost 4 bases; unmatched junction nucleotides: 13. CDR3 sequence (DNA): TGTGCCTGGAGTCAAGGACAGGGGGGGAGGCAGGGCTATGGCTACACCTTC. This encodes CAWSQGQGGRQGYGYTF.